Each of the 19 T cell receptor beta chains below was sequenced from the same sample in a study of blood T cell repertoires in COVID-19. Here immunoSEQ multiplex PCR was the method, and the copy in TCRdb shows in-frame clones only, minus some. This table has around 270,000 clones, approximately 90% appearing once. The material sequenced was peripheral blood. The source is a man between 60 and 75 years old who had recovered from COVID-19.

The count of this clone is one. The V gene is TRBV5-4, the J gene TRBJ2-3, with 7 positions matching TRBD1. The CDR3 spans 14 residues. J gave up 2 bases and V 3 bases, and 3 bases lay outside the gene matches. Looked up from germline, CDR1 is SGHNT and CDR2 is YYREEE (reference sequence). The DNA for the CDR3 is TGTGCCAGCAGCTCCGGGACAGTCACAGATACGCAGTATTTT. This translates into CASSSGTVTDTQYF.

The CDR3: CASRKGGVETQYF. The CDR3 DNA sequence: TGTGCCAGCAGGAAAGGGGGGGTAGAGACCCAGTACTTC. The chain is built from TRBV6-5 and TRBJ2-5; D is possibly TRBD2 (7 bases). V lost 6 bases to trimming and J lost 4 bases, with 12 bases between them. The CDR3 is made up of 13 amino acids. In germline, CDR1 is MNHEY, CDR2 SVGAGI.

V usage is TRBV27 and J usage is TRBJ1-2; D is ambiguous. Trimming removed 4 bases at V and 8 bases at J, with 8 bases between. Germline CDR1 MNHEY, CDR2 SMNVEV (reference sequence). This CDR3 comprises 11 residues. CDR3 protein: CASSSGDGYTF. The DNA for the CDR3 is TGTGCCAGCAGTTCGGGAGACGGCTACACCTTC.

This CDR3 is CASSPSGSGYIQYF. The CDR3 nucleotides read TGTGCCAGCAGCCCATCTGGGTCGGGTTACATTCAGTACTTC. This chain connects TRBV9 to TRBJ2-4; D uncertain. Trimming cost V 4 bases and J 8 bases, with 16 bases left between them. The CDR3 contains 14 residues. CDR1 is SGDLS, CDR2 YYNGEE, per germline. The full variable domain, its missing parts supplied by reference TRBV9 and TRBJ2-4, is DSGVTQTPKHLITATGQRVTLRCSPRSGDLSVYWYQQSLDQGLQFLIQYYNGEERAKGNILERFSAQQFPDLHSELNLSSLELGDSALYFCASSPSGSGYIQYFGAGTRLSVL.

This clone was detected once. V and J are TRBV7-3 and TRBJ2-3; D remains ambiguous. The length of the CDR3 is 13 residues. CDR1 is SGHTA and CDR2 is FQGTGA in the germline V gene. V lost 2 bases and J lost 5, with 8 bases in between. The chain's CDR3 is CASSLEEGDTQYF. In nucleotides, the CDR3 is TGTGCCAGCAGCTTAGAGGAAGGAGATACGCAGTATTTT.

In regard to this clone: Relative to the germline gene, one junction end is altered; a read error may explain this. The J gene is TRBJ2-5, the V gene TRBV7-7; no clear D gene. The CDR3 consists of 14 residues. Germline V lookup: CDR1 SSHAT, CDR2 FNYEAQ (reference sequence). The CDR3 DNA follows: TGTGCTAGCAGCTTAAACCTAGGCCAAGAGACCCAGTACTTC. This encodes CASSLNLGQETQYF.

The CDR3 DNA sequence: TGTGCCAGCAGCGCAGGACGGGGGGTTGGTCAGCCCCAGCATTTT. It is translated as CASSAGRGVGQPQHF. The chain is built from TRBV9 and TRBJ1-5; maybe TRBD1 (5 bases). Trimming took 3 bases from V and 6 from J, leaving 16 bases between them. This CDR3 comprises 15 residues. Germline assignment: CDR1 SGDLS and CDR2 YYNGEE.

This clone came up a few times. The CDR3 DNA reads as TGTGCCAGCAGGCCACCGGGACAGGGGAGCTATGGCTACACCTTC. This sequence encodes CASRPPGQGSYGYTF. The rearrangement uses TRBV6-5 and TRBJ1-2, with 10 nucleotides matching TRBD1. V shed 6 bases and J 4 bases; nucleotides not matched to a gene: 8. The length of the CDR3 is 15 residues. Germline CDR1 reads MNHEY; CDR2 reads SVGAGI.

The gene calls are TRBV7-2 and TRBJ2-7, with TRBD1 matching 7 bases. This CDR3 is built from 17 residues. J was trimmed by 0 bases and V by 4 bases; bases with no gene match: 12. Looked up from germline, CDR1 is SGHTA and CDR2 is FQGNSA. The CDR3 DNA reads TGTGCCAGCAGCTCGCCGAGGGAACAGGGGATCTCCTACGAGCAGTACTTC. It yields the protein CASSSPREQGISYEQYF.

The table lists this clone with a count of one. The CDR3 reads CASSVGTGANYGYTF. In DNA form, the CDR3 reads TGTGCCAGCAGCGTAGGGACAGGGGCTAACTATGGCTACACCTTC. This chain joins TRBV9 and TRBJ1-2; 9 bases agree with TRBD1. CDR1 SGDLS and CDR2 YYNGEE come from the germline V gene. After removal of 0 bases from V and 0 bases from J, the junction contained 0 bases not matched to a gene. The CDR3 has 15 amino acids.

This chain links TRBV6-9 with TRBJ1-1, with a tentative D call TRBD1 (6 bases). This CDR3 is 17 amino acids long. With 8 bases removed from V and 3 bases from J, the gap between germline ends came to 25 bases. Germline assignment: CDR1 MNHGY and CDR2 SVAAGI. CDR3 DNA: TGTGCCAGCGGACCGGGACATGTGTTTTCGTTGTACACTGAAGCTTTCTTT. Its translation is CASGPGHVFSLYTEAFF.

V usage is TRBV28 and J usage is TRBJ2-7; 7 bases align to TRBD1. Unmatched junction bases numbered 3, after V lost 4 bases and J lost 6 bases. This CDR3 is 12 amino acids long. In germline, CDR1 is MDHEN, CDR2 SYDVKM. In DNA, the CDR3 is TGTGCCAGCAGTTCGGACAGGACCGAGCAGTACTTC. It encodes CASSSDRTEQYF.

The genes are TRBV28 and TRBJ1-1; no definite D call. The V end was cut by 2 bases, the J end by 1 base, with 11 bases between. CDR3 length: 15 amino acids. Germline values: CDR1 MDHEN, CDR2 SYDVKM. CDR3 nucleotides: TGTGCCAGCAGTTTAGGTGGGCAGCCGAACACTGAAGCTTTCTTT. Amino acids: CASSLGGQPNTEAFF.

The V gene is TRBV24-1, the J gene TRBJ2-7; D gene unclear. The CDR3 is made up of 16 amino acids. From germline, CDR1 is KGHDR and CDR2 SFDVKD. V was cut by 5 bases and J by 3 bases, with 19 bases left in between. The CDR3 sequence is CATSVHGRVPYYEQYF. The CDR3 nucleotides are TGTGCCACCAGTGTGCACGGTCGGGTCCCTTACTACGAGCAGTACTTC.

The chain uses TRBV11-2 and TRBJ1-2; D is possibly TRBD1 (6 bases). Trimming pared 5 bases from V and 8 bases from J, leaving 18 bases between. This CDR3 is built from 14 residues. The germline CDR1 and CDR2 sequences are SGHAT and FQNNGV. In DNA, the CDR3 is TGTGCCAGCAGCGCCGACAGGCGCCTTGGAGGCTACACCTTC. Amino acid sequence: CASSADRRLGGYTF. Looking up the rest from reference TRBV11-2 and TRBJ1-2 gives the full variable domain: EAGVAQSPRYKIIEKRQSVAFWCNPISGHATLYWYQQILGQGPKLLIQFQNNGVVDDSQLPKDRFSAERLKGVDSTLKIQPAKLEDSAVYLCASSADRRLGGYTFGSGTRLTVV.

The rearrangement joins TRBV24-1 to TRBJ2-2; D may be TRBD1 (5 bases). CDR1 is KGHDR and CDR2 is SFDVKD in the germline V gene. CDR3 length equals 14 residues. The V end was cut by 5 bases, the J end by 2 bases, with 8 bases between. CDR3 region: CATSVRANTGELFF. CDR3 in DNA: TGTGCCACCAGTGTCAGGGCAAACACCGGGGAGCTGTTTTTT.

The chain joins TRBV10-2 to TRBJ1-5; D remains ambiguous. CDR3 length: 15 residues. Trimming left V 2 bases short and J 3 bases short, with 11 bases between. Germline CDR1 reads WSHSY; CDR2 reads SAAADI. Written as DNA, the CDR3 is TGCGCCAGCAGTGAGATCGGGAGGAACAATCAGCCCCAGCATTTT. This codes for CASSEIGRNNQPQHF.

The chain combines TRBV10-3 with TRBJ1-1, with 7 nucleotides matching TRBD1. The CDR3 length is 15 residues. Germline CDR1 and CDR2: ENHRY and SYGVKD. V dropped 0 bases and J dropped 4; count of bases not matched to a gene: 5. CDR3 nucleotide sequence: TGTGCCATCAGTGAGTCGAAGGGGGCGGTCACTGAAGCTTTCTTT. Translation: CAISESKGAVTEAFF.

The sample holds a few counts of this clone. This chain uses TRBV7-2 with TRBJ1-6; D ambiguous. The CDR3 is 15 amino acids. The germline V gene has CDR1 SGHTA and CDR2 FQGNSA. V lost 2 bases to trimming and J lost 8 bases, with 13 bases between them. The CDR3 DNA sequence: TGTGCCAGCAGCTTAAGCCCCCAGGTATATTCACCCCTCCACTTT. Translation: CASSLSPQVYSPLHF.